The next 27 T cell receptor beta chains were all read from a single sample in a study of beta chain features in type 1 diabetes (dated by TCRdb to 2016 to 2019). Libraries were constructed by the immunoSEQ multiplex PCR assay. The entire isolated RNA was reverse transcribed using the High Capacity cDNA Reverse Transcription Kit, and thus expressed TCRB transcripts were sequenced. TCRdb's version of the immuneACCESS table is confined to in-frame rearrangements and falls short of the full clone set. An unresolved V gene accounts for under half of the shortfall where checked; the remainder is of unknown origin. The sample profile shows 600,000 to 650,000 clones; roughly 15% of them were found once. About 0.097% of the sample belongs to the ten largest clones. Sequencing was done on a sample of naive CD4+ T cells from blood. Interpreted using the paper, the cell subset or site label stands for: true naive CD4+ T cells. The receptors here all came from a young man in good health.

CDR3 loop: CAWSLESNSPLHF. The CDR3 coding sequence is TGTGCCTGGAGTTTGGAGTCAAATTCACCCCTCCACTTT. The chain uses TRBV30 and TRBJ1-6; D gene unclear. There are 13 residues in the CDR3. Germline V gives CDR1 GTSNPN, CDR2 SVGIG (reference sequence). Trimming left V 2 bases short and J 7 bases short, with 9 bases between.

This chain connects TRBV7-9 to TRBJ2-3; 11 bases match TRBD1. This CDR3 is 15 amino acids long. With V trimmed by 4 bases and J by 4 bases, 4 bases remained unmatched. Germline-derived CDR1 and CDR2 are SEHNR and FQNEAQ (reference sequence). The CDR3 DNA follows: TGTGCCAGCAGCTCCGGACAGGGGGCGGCAGATACGCAGTATTTT. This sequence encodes CASSSGQGAADTQYF. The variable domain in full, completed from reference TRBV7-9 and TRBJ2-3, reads DTGVSQNPRHKITKRGQNVTFRCDPISEHNRLYWYRQTLGQGPEFLTYFQNEAQLEKSRLLSDRFSAERPKGSFSTLEIQRTEQGDSAMYLCASSSGQGAADTQYFGPGTRLTVL.

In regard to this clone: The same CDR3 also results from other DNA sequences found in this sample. CDR3 in amino acids: CASSFKGYGYTF. CDR3 bases: TGTGCCAGCAGTTTCAAGGGGTATGGCTACACCTTC. The rearrangement uses TRBV28 and TRBJ1-2; possibly TRBD1 for D (5 bases). Trimming pared 3 bases from V and 5 bases from J, leaving 7 bases between. Germline assignment: CDR1 MDHEN and CDR2 SYDVKM. The CDR3 contains 12 residues.

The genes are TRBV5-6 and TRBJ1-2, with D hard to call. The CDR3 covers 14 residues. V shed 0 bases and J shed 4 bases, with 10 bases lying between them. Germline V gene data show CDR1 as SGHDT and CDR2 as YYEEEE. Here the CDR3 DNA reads TGTGCCAGCAGCTTGGTAGTGCTCGGCTATGGCTACACCTTC. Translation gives CASSLVVLGYGYTF.

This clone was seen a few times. The CDR3 here is CASNGLAGVVYEQYF. CDR3 DNA sequence: TGTGCCAGCAACGGCCTAGCGGGAGTCGTCTACGAGCAGTACTTC. This sequence joins TRBV28 and TRBJ2-7; 10 positions agree with TRBD2. The CDR3 runs to 15 residues. The germline gives CDR1 MDHEN, CDR2 SYDVKM. The J segment lost 3 bases and the V segment lost 7 bases, leaving 9 bases of the junction unmatched.

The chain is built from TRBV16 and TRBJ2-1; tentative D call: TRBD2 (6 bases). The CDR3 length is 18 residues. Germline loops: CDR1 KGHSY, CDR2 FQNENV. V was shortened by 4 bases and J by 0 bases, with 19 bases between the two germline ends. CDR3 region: CASSRREWAASSYNEQFF. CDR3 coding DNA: TGTGCCAGCAGCCGCCGGGAGTGGGCGGCGAGCTCCTACAATGAGCAGTTCTTC.

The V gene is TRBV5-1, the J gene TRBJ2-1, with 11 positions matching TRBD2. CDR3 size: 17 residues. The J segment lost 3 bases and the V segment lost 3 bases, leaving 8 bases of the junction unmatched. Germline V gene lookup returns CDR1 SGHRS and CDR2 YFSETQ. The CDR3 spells CASSSHPTSGGYNEQFF. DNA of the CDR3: TGCGCCAGCAGCTCACATCCTACTAGCGGGGGCTACAATGAGCAGTTCTTC.

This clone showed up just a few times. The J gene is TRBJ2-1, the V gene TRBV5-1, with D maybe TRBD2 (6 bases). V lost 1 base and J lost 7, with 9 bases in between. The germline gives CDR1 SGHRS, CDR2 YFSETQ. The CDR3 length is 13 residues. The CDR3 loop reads CASSLTSFNEQFF. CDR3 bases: TGCGCCAGCAGCTTGACTAGCTTTAATGAGCAGTTCTTC.

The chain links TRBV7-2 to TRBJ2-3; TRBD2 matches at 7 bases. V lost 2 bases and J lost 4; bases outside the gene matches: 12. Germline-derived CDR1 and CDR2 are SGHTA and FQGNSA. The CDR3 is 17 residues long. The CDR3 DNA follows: TGTGCCAGCAGCTTATTGTCGGGGAGGGCCGGTGCAGATACGCAGTATTTT. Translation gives CASSLLSGRAGADTQYF.

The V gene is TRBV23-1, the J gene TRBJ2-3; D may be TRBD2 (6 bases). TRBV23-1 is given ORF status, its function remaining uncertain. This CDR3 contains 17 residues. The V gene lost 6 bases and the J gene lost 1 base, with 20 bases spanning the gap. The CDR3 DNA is TGCGCCAGCAGCCTCACCAACCGGGGGTGCTGCACAGATACGCAGTATTTT. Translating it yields CASSLTNRGCCTDTQYF.

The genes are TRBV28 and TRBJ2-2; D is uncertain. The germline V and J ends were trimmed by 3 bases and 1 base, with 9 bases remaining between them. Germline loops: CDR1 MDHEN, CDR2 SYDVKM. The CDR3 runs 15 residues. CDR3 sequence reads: CASSFPPGNTGELFF. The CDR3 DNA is TGTGCCAGCAGTTTCCCCCCAGGGAACACCGGGGAGCTGTTTTTT.

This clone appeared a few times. In DNA form, the CDR3 reads TGTGCCAGCAGCTTAAGTCTGGTCACCAATAGTAACTATGGCTACACCTTC. It is translated as CASSLSLVTNSNYGYTF. V and J are TRBV7-8 and TRBJ1-2; D not resolved. CDR3 length: 17 residues. V shed 2 bases and J shed 1 base, with 17 bases lying between them. The germline V gene has CDR1 SGHVS and CDR2 FQNEAQ.

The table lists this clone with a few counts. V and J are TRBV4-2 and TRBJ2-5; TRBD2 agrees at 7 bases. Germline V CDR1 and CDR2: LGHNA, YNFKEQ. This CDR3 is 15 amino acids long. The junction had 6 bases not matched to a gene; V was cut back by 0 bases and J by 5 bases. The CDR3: CASSQDRGSRETQYF. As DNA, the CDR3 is TGTGCCAGCAGCCAAGATCGCGGGAGCCGGGAGACCCAGTACTTC.

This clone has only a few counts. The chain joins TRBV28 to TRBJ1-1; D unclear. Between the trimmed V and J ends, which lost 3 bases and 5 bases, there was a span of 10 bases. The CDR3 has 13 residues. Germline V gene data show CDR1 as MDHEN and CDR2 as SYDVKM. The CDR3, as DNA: TGTGCCAGCAGTTTCCCCGGGTATACTGAAGCTTTCTTT. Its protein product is CASSFPGYTEAFF. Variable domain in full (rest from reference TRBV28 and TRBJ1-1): DVKVTQSSRYLVKRTGEKVFLECVQDMDHENMFWYRQDPGLGLRLIYFSYDVKMKEKGDIPEGYSVSREKKERFSLILESASTNQTSMYLCASSFPGYTEAFFGQGTRLTVV.

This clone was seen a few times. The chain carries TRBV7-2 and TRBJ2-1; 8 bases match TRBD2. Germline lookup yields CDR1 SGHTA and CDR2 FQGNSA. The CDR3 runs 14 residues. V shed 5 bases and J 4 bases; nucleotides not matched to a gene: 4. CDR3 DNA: TGTGCCAGCAGCCGGGGGGGCCTTTACAATGAGCAGTTCTTC. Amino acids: CASSRGGLYNEQFF.

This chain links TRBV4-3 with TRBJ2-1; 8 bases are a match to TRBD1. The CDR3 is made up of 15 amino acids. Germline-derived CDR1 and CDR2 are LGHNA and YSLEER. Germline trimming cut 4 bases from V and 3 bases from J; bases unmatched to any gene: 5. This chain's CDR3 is CASSPRQGNYNEQFF. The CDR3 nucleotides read TGCGCCAGCAGCCCCCGACAGGGGAACTACAATGAGCAGTTCTTC.

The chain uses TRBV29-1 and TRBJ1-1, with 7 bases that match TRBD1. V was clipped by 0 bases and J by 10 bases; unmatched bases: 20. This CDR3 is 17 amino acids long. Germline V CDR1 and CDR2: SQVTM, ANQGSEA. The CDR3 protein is CSVEDPRVRQGLRLAFF. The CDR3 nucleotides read TGCAGCGTTGAAGACCCACGGGTACGACAGGGCTTAAGGTTAGCTTTCTTT. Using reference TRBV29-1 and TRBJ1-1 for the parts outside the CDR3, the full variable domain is SAVISQKPSRDICQRGTSLTIQCQVDSQVTMMFWYRQQPGQSLTLIATANQGSEATYESGFVIDKFPISRPNLTFSTLTVSNMSPEDSSIYLCSVEDPRVRQGLRLAFFGQGTRLTVV.

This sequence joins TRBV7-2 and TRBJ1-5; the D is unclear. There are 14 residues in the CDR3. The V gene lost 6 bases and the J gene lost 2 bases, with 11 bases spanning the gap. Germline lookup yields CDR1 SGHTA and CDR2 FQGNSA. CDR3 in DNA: TGTGCCAGCAGTTTTAGGCCGGGCAATCAGCCCCAGCATTTT. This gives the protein CASSFRPGNQPQHF.

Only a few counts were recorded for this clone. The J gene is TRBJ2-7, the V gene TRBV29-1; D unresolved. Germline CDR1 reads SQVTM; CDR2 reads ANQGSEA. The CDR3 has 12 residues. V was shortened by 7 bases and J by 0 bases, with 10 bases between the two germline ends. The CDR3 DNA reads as TGCAGCGCTAAGCCGAGCTCCTACGAGCAGTACTTC. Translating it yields CSAKPSSYEQYF.

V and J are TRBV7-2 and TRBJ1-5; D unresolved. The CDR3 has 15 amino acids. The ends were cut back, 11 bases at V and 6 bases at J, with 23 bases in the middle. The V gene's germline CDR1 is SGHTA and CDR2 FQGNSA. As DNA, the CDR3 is TGTGCCCCCCAGCTTAGGTCTGGCATCGGTCAGCCCCAGCATTTT. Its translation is CAPQLRSGIGQPQHF.

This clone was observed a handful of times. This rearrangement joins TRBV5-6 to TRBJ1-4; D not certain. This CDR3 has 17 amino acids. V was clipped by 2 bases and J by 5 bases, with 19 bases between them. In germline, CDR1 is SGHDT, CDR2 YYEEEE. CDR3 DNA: TGTGCCAGCAGCTTCGACGGGTTACACAATTGGAATGAAAAACTGTTTTTT. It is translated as CASSFDGLHNWNEKLFF.

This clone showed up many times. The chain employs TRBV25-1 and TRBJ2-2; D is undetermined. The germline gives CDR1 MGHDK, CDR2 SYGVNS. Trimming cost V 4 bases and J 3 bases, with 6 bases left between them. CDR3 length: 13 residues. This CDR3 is CASSAADTGELFF. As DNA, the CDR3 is TGTGCCAGCAGTGCGGCGGACACCGGGGAGCTGTTTTTT. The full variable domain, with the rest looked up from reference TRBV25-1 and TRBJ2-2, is EADIYQTPRYLVIGTGKKITLECSQTMGHDKMYWYQQDPGMELHLIHYSYGVNSTEKGDLSSESTVSRIRTEHFPLTLESARPSHTSQYLCASSAADTGELFFGEGSRLTVL.

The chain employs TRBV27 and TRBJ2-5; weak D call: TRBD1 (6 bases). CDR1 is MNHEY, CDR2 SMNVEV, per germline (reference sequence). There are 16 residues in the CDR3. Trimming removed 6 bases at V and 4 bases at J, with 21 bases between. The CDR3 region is CASRQATGTWGETQYF. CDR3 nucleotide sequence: TGTGCCAGCAGACAAGCCACCGGGACATGGGGAGAGACCCAGTACTTC.

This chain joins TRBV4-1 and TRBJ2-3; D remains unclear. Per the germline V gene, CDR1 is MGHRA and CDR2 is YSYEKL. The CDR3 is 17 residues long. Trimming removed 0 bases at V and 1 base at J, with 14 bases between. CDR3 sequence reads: CASSQDRTQRGTDTQYF. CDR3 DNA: TGCGCCAGCAGCCAAGACCGGACCCAACGGGGCACAGATACGCAGTATTTT.

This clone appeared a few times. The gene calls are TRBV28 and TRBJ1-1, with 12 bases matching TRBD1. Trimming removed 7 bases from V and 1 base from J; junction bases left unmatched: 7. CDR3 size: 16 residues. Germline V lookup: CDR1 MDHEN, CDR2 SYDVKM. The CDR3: CASITGQGAWNTEAFF. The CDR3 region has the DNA TGTGCCAGCATCACGGGACAGGGGGCTTGGAACACTGAAGCTTTCTTT.

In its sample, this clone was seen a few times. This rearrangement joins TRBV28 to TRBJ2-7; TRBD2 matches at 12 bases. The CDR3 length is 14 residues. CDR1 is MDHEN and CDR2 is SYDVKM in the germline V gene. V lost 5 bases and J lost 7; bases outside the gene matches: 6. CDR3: CASSLAGGPVEQYF. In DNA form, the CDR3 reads TGTGCCAGCAGTCTAGCGGGAGGGCCAGTTGAGCAGTACTTC. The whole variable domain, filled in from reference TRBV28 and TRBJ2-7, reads DVKVTQSSRYLVKRTGEKVFLECVQDMDHENMFWYRQDPGLGLRLIYFSYDVKMKEKGDIPEGYSVSREKKERFSLILESASTNQTSMYLCASSLAGGPVEQYFGPGTRLTVT.

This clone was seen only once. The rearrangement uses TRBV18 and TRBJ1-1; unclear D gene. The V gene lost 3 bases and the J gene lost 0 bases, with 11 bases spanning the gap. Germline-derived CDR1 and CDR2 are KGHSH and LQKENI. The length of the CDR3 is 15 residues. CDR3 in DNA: TGTGCCAGCTCACCTACGAGAGGAATGAACACTGAAGCTTTCTTT. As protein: CASSPTRGMNTEAFF.